A selection of T cell receptor beta chains follows, all from one sample in a study of T cells after posttransplantation cyclophosphamide. The protocol was immunoSEQ multiplex PCR, while the TCRdb copy is restricted to in-frame clones and leaves out a portion. Recorded here are under 50,000 clones, none singletons. Material for sequencing was PBMCs. The receptors were sampled from a woman between 50 and 59 years old in good health and a related stem cell transplant donor. Each CDR3 is given with its conserved first and last residue. A D gene is named only where the DNA matches it firmly. Not all rows give a size; the values are once, few, many and, for expanded clones, a class.

cdr3_aa cdr3_nt j_call clone_size v_call d_call
CASSLQRGGPTYNEQFF TGCGCCAGCAGCTTACAGCGGGGGGGGCCCACCTACAATGAGCAGTTCTTC TRBJ2-1 - TRBV5-1 TRBD2
CASTPTRGDTQYF TGTGCCAGCACACCCACCAGGGGGGATACGCAGTATTTT TRBJ2-3 many TRBV7-2 TRBD1
CASSSLGGGFTGELFF TGTGCCAGCAGCTCTCTCGGAGGAGGGTTCACCGGGGAGCTGTTTTTT TRBJ2-2 many TRBV14 -
CASRGQGYNYGYTF TGTGCCAGCAGGGGGCAGGGGTATAACTATGGCTACACCTTC TRBJ1-2 few TRBV9 -
CASSVGNPGSGQETQYF TGTGCCAGCAGCGTAGGTAATCCGGGGTCCGGCCAAGAGACCCAGTACTTC TRBJ2-5 many TRBV9 -
CASLRDSGPSGNTIYF TGTGCCAGCCTGAGGGACAGCGGTCCTTCTGGAAACACCATATATTTT TRBJ1-3 many TRBV2 TRBD1
CASSVDRDLDSGANVLTF TGTGCCAGCAGCGTGGACAGGGATCTCGACTCTGGGGCCAACGTCCTGACTTTC TRBJ2-6 many TRBV7-2 TRBD1
CASSLRHRVGTEAFF TGTGCCAGCAGCTTACGGCACAGGGTGGGGACTGAAGCTTTCTTT TRBJ1-1 many TRBV7-9 -
CASSPSRGATQETQYF TGTGCCAGCTCCCCCAGCAGGGGGGCGACTCAAGAGACCCAGTACTTC TRBJ2-5 many TRBV6-6 -
CASSQPMVGTEGEKLFF TGTGCCAGCAGCCAACCCATGGTCGGGACGGAGGGTGAAAAACTGTTTTTT TRBJ1-4 many TRBV4-2 -
CASSGDSYTGELFF TGTGCCAGCAGCGGGGACAGTTACACCGGGGAGCTGTTTTTT TRBJ2-2 many TRBV2 TRBD1
CASSLDRYNTEAFF TGTGCCAGCAGCTTGGACAGGTACAACACTGAAGCTTTCTTT TRBJ1-1 - TRBV5-1 TRBD1
CASSIGTQDEQYF TGTGCCAGTAGTATTGGAACGCAGGACGAGCAGTACTTC TRBJ2-7 many TRBV19 -
CASSEEKSREQYF TGTGCCAGCAGTGAGGAGAAATCGAGGGAGCAGTACTTC TRBJ2-7 few TRBV2 -
CASRFGLGQADQDTQYF TGTGCCAGCAGGTTCGGCTTAGGACAGGCGGACCAAGATACGCAGTATTTT TRBJ2-3 many TRBV5-4 TRBD1
CASRSTGNTQYF TGTGCCAGCAGGTCGACAGGGAATACGCAGTATTTT TRBJ2-3 many TRBV6-6 TRBD1
CASSLSDGRGYGYTF TGTGCCAGCAGTTTATCTGACGGCAGGGGGTATGGCTACACCTTC TRBJ1-2 many TRBV28 TRBD1
CASSLRGGGTYNEQFF TGTGCCAGCAGCTTGAGAGGCGGGGGGACCTACAATGAGCAGTTCTTC TRBJ2-1 many TRBV5-4 TRBD2
CASSRSGGEYEQYF TGTGCCAGCAGCCGGAGCGGGGGGGAGTACGAGCAGTACTTC TRBJ2-7 many TRBV5-4 TRBD2
CASRMTGGTDTQYF TGTGCCAGTAGGATGACAGGGGGCACAGATACGCAGTATTTT TRBJ2-3 many TRBV19 TRBD1
CASSPDREWTDTQYF TGTGCCAGTAGTCCGGACAGGGAGTGGACAGATACGCAGTATTTT TRBJ2-3 many TRBV19 TRBD1
CASSLLANIQYF TGTGCCAGCAGCTTGTTAGCAAACATTCAGTACTTC TRBJ2-4 many TRBV5-8 -